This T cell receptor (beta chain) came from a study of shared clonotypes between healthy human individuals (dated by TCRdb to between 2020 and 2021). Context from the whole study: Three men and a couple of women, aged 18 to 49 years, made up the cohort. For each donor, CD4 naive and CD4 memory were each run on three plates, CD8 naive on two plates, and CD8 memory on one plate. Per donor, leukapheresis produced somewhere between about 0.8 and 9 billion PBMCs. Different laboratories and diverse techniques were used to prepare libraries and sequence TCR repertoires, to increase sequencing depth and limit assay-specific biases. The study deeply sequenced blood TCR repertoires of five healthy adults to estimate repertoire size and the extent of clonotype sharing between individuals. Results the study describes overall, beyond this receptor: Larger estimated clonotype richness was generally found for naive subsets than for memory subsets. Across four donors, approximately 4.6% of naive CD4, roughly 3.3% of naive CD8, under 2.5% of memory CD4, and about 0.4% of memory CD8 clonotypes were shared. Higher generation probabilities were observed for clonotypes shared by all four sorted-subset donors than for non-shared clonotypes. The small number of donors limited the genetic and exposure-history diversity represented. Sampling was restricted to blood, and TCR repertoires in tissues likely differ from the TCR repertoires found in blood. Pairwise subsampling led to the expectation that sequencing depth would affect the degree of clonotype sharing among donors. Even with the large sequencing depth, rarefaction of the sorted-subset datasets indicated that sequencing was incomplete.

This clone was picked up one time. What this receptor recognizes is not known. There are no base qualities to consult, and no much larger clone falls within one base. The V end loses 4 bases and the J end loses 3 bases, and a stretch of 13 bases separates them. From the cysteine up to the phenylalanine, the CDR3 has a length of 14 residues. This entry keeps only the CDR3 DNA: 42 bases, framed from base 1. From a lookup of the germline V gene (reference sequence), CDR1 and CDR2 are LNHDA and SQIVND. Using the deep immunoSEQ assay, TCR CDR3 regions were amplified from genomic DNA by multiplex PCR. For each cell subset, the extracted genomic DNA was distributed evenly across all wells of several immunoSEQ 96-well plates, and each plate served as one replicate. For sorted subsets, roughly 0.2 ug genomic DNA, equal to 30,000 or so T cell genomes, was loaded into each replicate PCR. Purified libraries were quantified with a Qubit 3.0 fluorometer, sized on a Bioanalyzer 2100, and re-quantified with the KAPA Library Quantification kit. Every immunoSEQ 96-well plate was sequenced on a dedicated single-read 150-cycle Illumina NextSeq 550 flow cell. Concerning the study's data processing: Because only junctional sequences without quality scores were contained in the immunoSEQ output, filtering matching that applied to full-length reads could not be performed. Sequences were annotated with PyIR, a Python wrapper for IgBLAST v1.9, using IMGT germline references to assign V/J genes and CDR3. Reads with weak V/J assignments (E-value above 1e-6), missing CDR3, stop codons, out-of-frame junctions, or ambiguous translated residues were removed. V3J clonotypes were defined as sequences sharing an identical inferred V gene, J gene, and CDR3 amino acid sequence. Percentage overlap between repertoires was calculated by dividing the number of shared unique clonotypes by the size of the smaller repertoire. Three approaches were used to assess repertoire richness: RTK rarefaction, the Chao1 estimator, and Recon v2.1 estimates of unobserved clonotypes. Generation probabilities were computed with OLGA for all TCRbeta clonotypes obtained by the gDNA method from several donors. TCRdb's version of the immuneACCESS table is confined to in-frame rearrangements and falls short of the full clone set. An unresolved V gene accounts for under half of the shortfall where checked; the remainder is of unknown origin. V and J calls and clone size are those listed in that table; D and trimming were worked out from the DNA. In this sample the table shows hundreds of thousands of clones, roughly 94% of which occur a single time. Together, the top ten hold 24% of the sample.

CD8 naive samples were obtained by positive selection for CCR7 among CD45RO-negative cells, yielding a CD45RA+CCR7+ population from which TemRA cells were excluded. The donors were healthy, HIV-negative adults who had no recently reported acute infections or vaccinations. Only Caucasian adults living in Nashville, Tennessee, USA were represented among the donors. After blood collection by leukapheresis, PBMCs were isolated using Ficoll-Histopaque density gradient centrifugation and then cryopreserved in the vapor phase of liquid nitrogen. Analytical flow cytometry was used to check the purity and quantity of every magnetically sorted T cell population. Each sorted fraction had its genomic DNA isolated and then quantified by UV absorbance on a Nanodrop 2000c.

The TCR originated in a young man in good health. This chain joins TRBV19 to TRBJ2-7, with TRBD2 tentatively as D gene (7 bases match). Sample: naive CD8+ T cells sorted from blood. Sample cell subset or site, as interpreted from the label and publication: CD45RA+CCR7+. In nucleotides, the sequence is TGTGCCAGTAGTACCCCGGGGGGCGTCTACGAGCAGTACTTC. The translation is CASSTPGGVYEQYF.